This T cell receptor (beta chain) comes out of a study of T cell repertoires in chronic hepatitis B (dated by TCRdb to between 2018 and 2020). Library creation used the immunoSEQ multiplex PCR assay. TCRdb holds this immuneACCESS table with in-frame rearrangements only. Some clones are missing; in checked studies, unresolved V genes explain under half, and the rest has no known cause. The table for this sample lists around 420 clones; approximately 80% of them were counted only once. Clones ranked in the top ten supply less than 45% of the sample. About this clone itself: The antigen it binds to is not known. No qualities accompany the bases; no much larger clone lies one base away.

Via the germline V gene, CDR1 is SGHTA and CDR2 FQGNSA. V is pared back by 6 bases and J by 2 bases, with 8 bases lying between the germline termini. From its cysteine to its phenylalanine, the CDR3 spans 12 amino acids. The retained sequence is limited to the CDR3, 36 bases, with the frame set at the first base. This receptor was obtained from a human donor with chronic hepatitis B virus infection. Sequencing was done on a sample of total CD8+ T cells from PBMCs. The chain couples TRBV7-2 to TRBJ2-7, with the D gene not confidently named. The nucleotide sequence is given as TGTGCCAGCAGGTCCGTCGCCTACGAGCAGTACTTC. This codes for CASRSVAYEQYF.